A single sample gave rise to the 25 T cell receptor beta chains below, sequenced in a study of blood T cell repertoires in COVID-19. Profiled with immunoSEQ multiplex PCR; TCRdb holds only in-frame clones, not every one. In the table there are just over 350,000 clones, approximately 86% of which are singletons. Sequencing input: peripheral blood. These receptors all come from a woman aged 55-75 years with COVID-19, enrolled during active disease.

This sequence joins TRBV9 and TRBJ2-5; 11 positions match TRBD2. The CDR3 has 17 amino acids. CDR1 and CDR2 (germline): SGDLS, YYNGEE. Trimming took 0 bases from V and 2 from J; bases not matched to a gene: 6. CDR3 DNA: TGTGCCAGCAGCGTAGAAGGGACTAGCGGCCCACAAGAGACCCAGTACTTC. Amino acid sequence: CASSVEGTSGPQETQYF.

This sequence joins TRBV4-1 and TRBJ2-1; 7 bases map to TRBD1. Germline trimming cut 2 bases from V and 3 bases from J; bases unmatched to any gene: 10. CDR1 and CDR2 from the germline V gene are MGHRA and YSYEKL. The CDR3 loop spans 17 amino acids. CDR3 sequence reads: CASSQSLWDSSYNEQFF. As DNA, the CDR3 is TGCGCCAGCAGCCAAAGTCTCTGGGACAGTAGCTACAATGAGCAGTTCTTC.

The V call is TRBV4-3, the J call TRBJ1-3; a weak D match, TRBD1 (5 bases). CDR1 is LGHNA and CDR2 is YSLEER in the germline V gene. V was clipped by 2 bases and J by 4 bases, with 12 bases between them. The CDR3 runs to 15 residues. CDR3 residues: CASSQNQGPGNTIYF. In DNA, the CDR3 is TGCGCCAGCAGCCAAAACCAGGGTCCCGGAAACACCATATATTTT.

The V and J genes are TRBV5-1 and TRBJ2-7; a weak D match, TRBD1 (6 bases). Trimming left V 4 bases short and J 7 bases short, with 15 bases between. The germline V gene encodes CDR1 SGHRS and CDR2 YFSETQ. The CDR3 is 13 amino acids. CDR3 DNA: TGCGCCAGCAGCGCGGACAGAGGGGGTGAGCAGTACTTC. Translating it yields CASSADRGGEQYF.

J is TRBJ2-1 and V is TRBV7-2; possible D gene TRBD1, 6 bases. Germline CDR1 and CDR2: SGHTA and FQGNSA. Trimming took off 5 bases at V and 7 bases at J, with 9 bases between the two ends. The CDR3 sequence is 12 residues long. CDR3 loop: CASSDDRNEQFF. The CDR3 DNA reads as TGTGCCAGCAGCGACGACAGGAATGAGCAGTTCTTC.

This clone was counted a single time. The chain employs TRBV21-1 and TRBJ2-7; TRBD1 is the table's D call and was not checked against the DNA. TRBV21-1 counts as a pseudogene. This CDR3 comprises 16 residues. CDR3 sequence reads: CASRDGTGSFPYEQYF. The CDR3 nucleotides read TGTGCCAGCAGGGATGGGACAGGGAGCTTTCCCTACGAGCAGTACTTC.

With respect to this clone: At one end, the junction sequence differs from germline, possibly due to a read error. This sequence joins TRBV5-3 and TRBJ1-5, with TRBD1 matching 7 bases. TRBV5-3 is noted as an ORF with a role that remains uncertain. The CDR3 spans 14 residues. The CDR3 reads CARSLGTDNQPQHF. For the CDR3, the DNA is TGTGCCAGAAGCCTAGGGACAGATAATCAACCCCAGCATTTT.

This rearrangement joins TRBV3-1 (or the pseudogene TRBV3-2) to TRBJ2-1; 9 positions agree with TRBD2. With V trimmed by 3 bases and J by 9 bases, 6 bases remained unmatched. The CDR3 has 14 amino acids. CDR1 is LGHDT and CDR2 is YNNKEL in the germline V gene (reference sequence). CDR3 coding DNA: TGTGCCAGCAGCCAGGCGGGGGGGGCGGTTGAGCAGTTCTTC. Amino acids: CASSQAGGAVEQFF.

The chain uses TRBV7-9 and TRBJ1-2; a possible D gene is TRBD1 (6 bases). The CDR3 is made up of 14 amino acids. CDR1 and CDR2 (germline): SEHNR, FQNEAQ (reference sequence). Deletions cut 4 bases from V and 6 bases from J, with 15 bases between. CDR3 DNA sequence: TGTGCCAGCAGCTCCCCGCGGCAGGGGCATGGCTACACCTTC. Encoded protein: CASSSPRQGHGYTF.

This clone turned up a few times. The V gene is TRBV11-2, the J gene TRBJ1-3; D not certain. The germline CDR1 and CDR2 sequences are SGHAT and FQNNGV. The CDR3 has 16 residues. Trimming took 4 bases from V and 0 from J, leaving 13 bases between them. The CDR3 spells CASSWAGQSSGNTIYF. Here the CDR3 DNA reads TGTGCCAGCAGCTGGGCGGGTCAAAGCTCTGGAAACACCATATATTTT. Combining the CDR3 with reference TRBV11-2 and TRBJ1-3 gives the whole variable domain EAGVAQSPRYKIIEKRQSVAFWCNPISGHATLYWYQQILGQGPKLLIQFQNNGVVDDSQLPKDRFSAERLKGVDSTLKIQPAKLEDSAVYLCASSWAGQSSGNTIYFGEGSWLTVV.

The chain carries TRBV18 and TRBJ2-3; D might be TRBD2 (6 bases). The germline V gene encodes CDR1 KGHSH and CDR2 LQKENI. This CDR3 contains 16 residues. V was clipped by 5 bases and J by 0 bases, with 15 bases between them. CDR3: CASSSLTSASTDTQYF. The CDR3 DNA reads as TGTGCCAGCTCATCGCTGACTAGTGCTAGCACAGATACGCAGTATTTT.

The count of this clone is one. Here the CDR3 DNA reads TGTGCCAGCAGCCACGGACAGGCCCCTCAAGAGACCCAGTACTTC. Translating gives CASSHGQAPQETQYF. The chain uses TRBV7-9 and TRBJ2-5; 7 bases are a match to TRBD1. The CDR3 length is 15 residues. Germline CDR1 is SEHNR and CDR2 is FQNEAQ (reference sequence). V gave up 5 bases and J gave up 2 bases; unmatched junction bases: 8.

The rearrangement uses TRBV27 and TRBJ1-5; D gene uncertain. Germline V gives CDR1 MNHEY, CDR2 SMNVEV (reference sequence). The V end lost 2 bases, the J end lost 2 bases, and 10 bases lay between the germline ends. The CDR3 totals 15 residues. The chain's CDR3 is CASSLAGMGNQPQHF. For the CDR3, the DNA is TGTGCCAGCAGTTTAGCGGGGATGGGCAATCAGCCCCAGCATTTT.

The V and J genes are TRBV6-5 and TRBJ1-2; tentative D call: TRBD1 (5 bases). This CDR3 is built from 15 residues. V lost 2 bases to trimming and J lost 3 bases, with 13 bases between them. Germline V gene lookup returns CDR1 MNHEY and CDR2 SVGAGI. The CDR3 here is CASSYARADDYGYTF. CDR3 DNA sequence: TGTGCCAGCAGTTACGCCAGGGCAGACGACTATGGCTACACCTTC.

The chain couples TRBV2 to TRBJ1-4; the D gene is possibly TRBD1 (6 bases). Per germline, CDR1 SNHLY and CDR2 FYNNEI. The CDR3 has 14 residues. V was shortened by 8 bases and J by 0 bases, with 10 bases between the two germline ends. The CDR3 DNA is TGTGCCAGCGGACAGACTACAACTAATGAAAAACTGTTTTTT. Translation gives CASGQTTTNEKLFF.

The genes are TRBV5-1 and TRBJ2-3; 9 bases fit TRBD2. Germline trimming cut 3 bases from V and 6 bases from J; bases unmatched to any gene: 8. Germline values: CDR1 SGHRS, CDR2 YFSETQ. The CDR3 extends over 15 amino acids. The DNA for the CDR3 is TGCGCCAGCAGCTCCTTAGCGGGGGCTGGGGATACGCAGTATTTT. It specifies CASSSLAGAGDTQYF.

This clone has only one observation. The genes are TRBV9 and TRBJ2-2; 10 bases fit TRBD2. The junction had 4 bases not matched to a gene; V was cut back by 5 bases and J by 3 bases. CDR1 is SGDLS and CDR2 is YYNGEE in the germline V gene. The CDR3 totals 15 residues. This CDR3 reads CASRAGGPYTGELFF. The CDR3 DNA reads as TGTGCCAGCAGAGCGGGGGGGCCTTACACCGGGGAGCTGTTTTTT.

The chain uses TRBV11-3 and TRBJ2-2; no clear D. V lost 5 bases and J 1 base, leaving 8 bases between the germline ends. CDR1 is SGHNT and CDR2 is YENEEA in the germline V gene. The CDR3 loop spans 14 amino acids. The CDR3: CASSVAGNTGELFF. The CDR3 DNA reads TGTGCCAGCAGCGTGGCAGGGAACACCGGGGAGCTGTTTTTT.

CDR3 nucleotide sequence: TGCGCCAGCAGCGAACCCCAGGGGCCCGGGGAGCTGTTTTTT. Protein product: CASSEPQGPGELFF. This chain links TRBV5-1 with TRBJ2-2; possible D gene TRBD1, 6 bases. Trimming cost V 4 bases and J 6 bases, with 13 bases left between them. Germline lookup yields CDR1 SGHRS and CDR2 YFSETQ. The CDR3 is 14 residues long.

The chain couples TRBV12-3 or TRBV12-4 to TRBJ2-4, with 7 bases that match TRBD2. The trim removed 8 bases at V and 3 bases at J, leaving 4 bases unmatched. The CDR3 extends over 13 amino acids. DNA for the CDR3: TGTGCCAGCTCGGGGGGTGGCAAAAACATTCAGTACTTC. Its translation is CASSGGGKNIQYF.

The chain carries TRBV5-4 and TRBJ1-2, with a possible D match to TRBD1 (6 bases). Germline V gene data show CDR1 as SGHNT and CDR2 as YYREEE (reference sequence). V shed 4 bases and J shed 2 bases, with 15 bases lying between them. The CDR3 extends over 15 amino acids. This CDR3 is CASSATLGQNYGYTF. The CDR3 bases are TGTGCCAGCAGCGCAACTCTGGGACAAAACTATGGCTACACCTTC.

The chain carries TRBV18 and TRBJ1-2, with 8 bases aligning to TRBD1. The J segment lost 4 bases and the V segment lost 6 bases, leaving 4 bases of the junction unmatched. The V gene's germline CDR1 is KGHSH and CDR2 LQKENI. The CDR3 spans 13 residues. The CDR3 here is CASSTQGVYGYTF. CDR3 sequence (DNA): TGTGCCAGCTCTACACAGGGGGTCTATGGCTACACCTTC.

DNA for the CDR3: TGTGCCAGCAGCCAAGGCTGGGAGTCCGGGGGGGCTGTCGGGGAGCTGTTTTTT. It yields the protein CASSQGWESGGAVGELFF. The V call is TRBV3-1 (or the pseudogene TRBV3-2), the J call TRBJ2-2; 8 bases agree with TRBD2. Germline CDR1 LGHDT, CDR2 YNNKEL (reference sequence). This CDR3 comprises 18 residues. V was pared by 1 base and J by 7 bases, with 14 bases of the junction left unmatched.

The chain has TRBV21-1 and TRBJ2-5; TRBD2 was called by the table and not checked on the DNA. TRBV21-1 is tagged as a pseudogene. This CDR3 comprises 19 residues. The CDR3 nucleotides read TGTGCCAGCGTCAAGAGGACTATACTAGCGGGGGCCCGAGAAGAGACCCAGTACTTC. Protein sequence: CASVKRTILAGAREETQYF.

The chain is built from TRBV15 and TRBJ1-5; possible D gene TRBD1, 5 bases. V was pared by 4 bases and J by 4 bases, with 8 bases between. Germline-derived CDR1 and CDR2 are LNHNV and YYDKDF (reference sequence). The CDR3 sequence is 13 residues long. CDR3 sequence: CATSNGGNQPQHF. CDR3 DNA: TGTGCCACCAGCAACGGGGGGAATCAGCCCCAGCATTTT.